Listed below are T cell receptor beta chains from one sample, sequenced in a study of blood T cell repertoires in COVID-19. Assay used: immunoSEQ multiplex PCR; TCRdb lists only in-frame clones, some missing. The data contain about 67,000 clones, roughly 80% of them singletons. The sequenced material came from peripheral blood. These receptors were taken from a human donor in a cohort sampled during active COVID-19. CDR3s include the opening cysteine and the closing phenylalanine or tryptophan. The order of the fields is clone size, CDR3 length, J gene, D gene, V gene, CDR3 protein, CDR3 DNA. The D gene is left open where the match is weak. Not every row has a clone size; where given, it reads once, few, many or a size class.

NA,15,TRBJ1-2,NA,TRBV6-5,CASSYRGDRHYGYTF,TGTGCCAGCAGTTACCGGGGGGATCGACACTATGGCTACACCTTC
NA,12,TRBJ1-6,NA,TRBV9,CASSQGNSPLHF,TGTGCCAGCAGCCAGGGGAATTCACCCCTCCACTTT
NA,15,TRBJ1-5,TRBD1,TRBV4-2,CASSQASDRGQPQHF,TGTGCCAGCAGCCAAGCATCAGACAGGGGCCAGCCCCAGCATTTT
NA,14,TRBJ2-5,NA,TRBV18,CATSARTAQETQYF,TGTGCCACTTCCGCCCGGACAGCTCAAGAGACCCAGTACTTC
NA,13,TRBJ1-5,NA,TRBV6-2/TRBV6-3,CASSYLDNQPQHF,TGTGCCAGCAGTTACTTAGATAATCAGCCCCAGCATTTT
NA,15,TRBJ1-4,TRBD1,TRBV2,CASSEGGTGREKLFF,TGTGCCAGCAGTGAAGGAGGGACAGGTCGTGAAAAACTGTTTTTT
NA,17,TRBJ2-4,NA,TRBV7-2,CASSLGPTGGGKNIQYF,TGTGCCAGCAGCTTAGGTCCAACGGGGGGCGGGAAAAACATTCAGTACTTC
NA,15,TRBJ1-4,NA,TRBV28,CASSLAGVANEKLFF,TGTGCCAGCAGTTTAGCGGGGGTGGCTAATGAAAAACTGTTTTTT
NA,13,TRBJ2-7,NA,TRBV10-3,CAISEIRGYEQYF,TGTGCCATCAGTGAGATACGGGGGTACGAGCAGTACTTC
NA,15,TRBJ1-1,TRBD1,TRBV7-6,CASSRATGATTEAFF,TGTGCCAGCAGCCGTGCGACAGGGGCGACCACTGAAGCTTTCTTT
NA,14,TRBJ2-2,NA,TRBV5-1,CASSSRDSTGELFF,TGCGCCAGCAGCTCGAGGGACTCCACCGGGGAGCTGTTTTTT
NA,14,TRBJ2-7,TRBD1,TRBV27,CASSRYRGLYEQYF,TGTGCCAGCAGCCGGTACAGGGGGCTCTACGAGCAGTACTTC
NA,12,TRBJ2-7,NA,TRBV15,CATSRDYYEQYF,TGTGCCACCAGCAGAGATTACTACGAGCAGTACTTC
NA,14,TRBJ1-5,NA,TRBV6-5,CASRPRTNNQPQHF,TGTGCCAGCAGGCCTCGGACTAACAATCAGCCCCAGCATTTT
NA,16,TRBJ2-3,NA,TRBV5-4,CASSLADVGPTDTQYF,TGTGCCAGCAGCTTGGCCGACGTGGGGCCGACAGATACGCAGTATTTT
NA,14,TRBJ1-4,NA,TRBV5-5,CASSSVLRNEKLFF,TGTGCCAGCAGCTCGGTACTGCGAAATGAAAAACTGTTTTTT
NA,16,TRBJ2-1,NA,TRBV11-3,CASSRGAFRGWNEQFF,TGTGCCAGCAGCCGCGGGGCGTTTCGGGGGTGGAATGAGCAGTTCTTC
NA,15,TRBJ2-3,TRBD1,TRBV6-5,CASSWGQTYGDTQYF,TGTGCCAGCAGTTGGGGACAGACGTACGGAGATACGCAGTATTTT
NA,19,TRBJ1-3,TRBD1,TRBV18,CASSPPGQETKHSGNTIYF,TGTGCCAGCTCACCACCGGGACAGGAGACAAAGCACTCTGGAAACACCATATATTTT
few,11,TRBJ2-7,NA,TRBV29-1,CSASSSYEQYF,TGCAGCGCGAGTAGCTCCTACGAGCAGTACTTC
NA,16,TRBJ1-3,TRBD1,TRBV19,CASSIRDSSSGNTIYF,TGTGCCAGTAGTATAAGGGACAGCAGCTCTGGAAACACCATATATTTT
NA,16,TRBJ1-1,NA,TRBV4-2,CASSQSGNKANTEAFF,TGTGCCAGCAGCCAATCCGGGAATAAAGCGAACACTGAAGCTTTCTTT
NA,17,TRBJ2-2,TRBD2,TRBV5-1,CASSLPPGEGRAGELFF,TGCGCCAGCAGCTTGCCCCCCGGGGAAGGGAGGGCCGGGGAGCTGTTTTTT
NA,12,TRBJ2-5,TRBD2,TRBV29-1,CSAGTGGETQYF,TGCAGCGCCGGGACGGGAGGAGAGACCCAGTACTTC
NA,14,TRBJ2-7,TRBD1,TRBV6-5,CASSYSGQLYEQYF,TGTGCCAGCAGTTACTCGGGACAGCTCTACGAGCAGTACTTC
NA,15,TRBJ2-7,TRBD2,TRBV18,CASSPPGLAAYEQYF,TGTGCCAGCTCACCACCCGGACTAGCAGCCTACGAGCAGTACTTC
NA,13,TRBJ1-5,NA,TRBV10-1,CASSAWGDQPQHF,TGCGCCAGCAGTGCTTGGGGGGATCAGCCCCAGCATTTT
NA,14,TRBJ1-2,NA,TRBV20-1,CSASKDSSNYGYTF,TGCAGTGCTAGTAAGGACAGTTCCAACTATGGCTACACCTTC
NA,15,TRBJ2-1,TRBD2,TRBV30,CAWSTTPGGVNEQFF,TGTGCCTGGAGTACAACCCCGGGGGGGGTCAATGAGCAGTTCTTC
once,14,TRBJ1-4,NA,TRBV14,CASSQRVGNEKLFF,TGTGCCAGCAGCCAACGGGTCGGGAATGAAAAACTGTTTTTT
NA,14,TRBJ1-1,TRBD1,TRBV7-9,CASNPQGINTEAFF,TGTGCCAGCAACCCACAGGGGATAAACACTGAAGCTTTCTTT
few,16,TRBJ1-6,TRBD1,TRBV18,CASSPQGQGAYSPLHF,TGTGCCAGCTCACCTCAAGGACAGGGGGCTTATTCACCCCTCCACTTT
NA,17,TRBJ2-5,TRBD2,TRBV9,CASSVASGGAGQETQYF,TGTGCCAGCAGCGTAGCTAGCGGGGGGGCGGGACAAGAGACCCAGTACTTC
NA,14,TRBJ1-4,TRBD1,TRBV27,CASKGQGVGEKLFF,TGTGCCAGCAAAGGACAGGGGGTTGGTGAAAAACTGTTTTTT
once,15,TRBJ2-2,NA,TRBV19,CASMGGQTNTGELFF,TGTGCCAGTATGGGGGGACAGACAAACACCGGGGAGCTGTTTTTT
NA,14,TRBJ2-1,NA,TRBV7-9,CASRSGTTYNEQFF,TGTGCCAGTCGGAGCGGAACAACCTACAATGAGCAGTTCTTC
NA,15,TRBJ2-3,TRBD2,TRBV20-1,CSASPSGGRADTQYF,TGCAGTGCTAGTCCTAGCGGGGGGAGGGCAGATACGCAGTATTTT
NA,17,TRBJ2-1,TRBD2,TRBV7-2,CASSPSRTSGGAGEQFF,TGTGCCAGCAGCCCCTCCCGGACTAGCGGGGGGGCAGGGGAGCAGTTCTTC
NA,14,TRBJ1-1,NA,TRBV6-5,CASVVGGSNTEAFF,TGTGCCAGCGTGGTTGGGGGGTCGAACACTGAAGCTTTCTTT
NA,14,TRBJ1-1,NA,TRBV6-2/TRBV6-3,CASSPREGRTEAFF,TGTGCCAGCAGCCCCAGGGAGGGAAGGACTGAAGCTTTCTTT
NA,13,TRBJ1-1,NA,TRBV12-5,CASGPGGWSEAFF,TGTGCTAGTGGTCCCGGGGGTTGGTCTGAAGCTTTCTTT
NA,12,TRBJ1-2,NA,TRBV6-6,CASDGRSYGYTF,TGTGCCAGCGATGGGCGTAGCTATGGCTACACCTTC
few,13,TRBJ1-6,NA,TRBV6-5,CASLTVYNSPLHF,TGTGCCAGCTTGACAGTGTATAATTCACCCCTCCACTTT
NA,14,TRBJ1-5,TRBD1,TRBV27,CASSFGAGGQPQHF,TGTGCCAGCAGTTTTGGGGCAGGGGGTCAGCCCCAGCATTTT
NA,15,TRBJ1-4,NA,TRBV9,CASSVGGLRNEKLFF,TGTGCCAGCAGCGTAGGGGGGCTCCGTAATGAAAAACTGTTTTTT
NA,14,TRBJ1-2,NA,TRBV24-1,CATSDAGIGYGYTF,TGTGCCACCAGTGACGCGGGAATCGGCTATGGCTACACCTTC
once,15,TRBJ1-6,NA,TRBV7-2,CASSLVRFPQGPLHF,TGTGCCAGCAGCTTAGTTAGGTTTCCGCAGGGGCCCCTCCACTTT
NA,16,TRBJ2-7,TRBD1,TRBV5-1,CASSLGPGQASYEQYF,TGCGCCAGCAGCTTGGGTCCGGGACAGGCCTCCTACGAGCAGTACTTC